Sequencing of this T cell receptor (beta chain) was carried out in a study of blood T cell repertoires in COVID-19. Comment on this clone: Other DNA variants within this sample encode the same CDR3.

CDR3 size: 14 residues. Germline V gene data show CDR1 as SEHNR and CDR2 as FQNEAQ (reference sequence). V shed 2 bases and J shed 1 base, with 7 bases lying between them. Two consecutive negative NP/OP PCR tests, clearance, or resolved symptoms defined Cohort 3 recovery. The assay was immunoSEQ multiplex PCR, and TCRdb's table has in-frame clones only and misses some. The sample has fewer than 350,000 clones; 85% are singletons. The specimen was PBMCs or T cells enriched from blood (not recorded which). This sequence was found in a woman aged 50 to 60 who had recovered from COVID-19. The J gene is TRBJ2-3, the V gene TRBV7-9, with D tentatively TRBD2 (5 bases). CDR3 amino acids: CASSLIGGTDTQYF. CDR3 DNA sequence: TGTGCCAGCAGCTTAATCGGGGGCACAGATACGCAGTATTTT.